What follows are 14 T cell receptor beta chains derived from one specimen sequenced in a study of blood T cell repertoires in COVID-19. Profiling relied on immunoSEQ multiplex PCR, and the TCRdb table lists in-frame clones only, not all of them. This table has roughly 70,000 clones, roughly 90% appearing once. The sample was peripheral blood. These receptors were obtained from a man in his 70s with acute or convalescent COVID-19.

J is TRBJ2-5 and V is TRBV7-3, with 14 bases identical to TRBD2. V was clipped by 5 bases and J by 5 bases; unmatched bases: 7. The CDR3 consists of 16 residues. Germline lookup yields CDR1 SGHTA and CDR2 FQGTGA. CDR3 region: CASSPRLAGGRETQYF. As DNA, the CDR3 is TGTGCCAGCAGCCCCAGACTAGCGGGGGGGCGGGAGACCCAGTACTTC.

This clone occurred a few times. CDR3 amino acids: CASSFSRDYGYTF. CDR3 bases: TGCGCCAGCAGCTTCAGCCGGGACTATGGCTACACCTTC. The chain employs TRBV5-1 and TRBJ1-2; unclear D gene. CDR1 SGHRS and CDR2 YFSETQ come from the germline V gene. V gave up 2 bases and J gave up 3 bases, with 8 bases separating them. The CDR3 extends over 13 amino acids. Filled out from reference TRBV5-1 and TRBJ1-2, the complete variable domain reads KAGVTQTPRYLIKTRGQQVTLSCSPISGHRSVSWYQQTPGQGLQFLFEYFSETQRNKGNFPGRFSGRQFSNSRSEMNVSTLELGDSALYLCASSFSRDYGYTFGSGTRLTVV.

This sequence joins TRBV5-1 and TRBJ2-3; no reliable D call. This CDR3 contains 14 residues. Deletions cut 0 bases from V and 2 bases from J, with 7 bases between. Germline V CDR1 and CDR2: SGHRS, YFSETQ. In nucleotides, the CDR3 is TGCGCCAGCAGCTTGGGCCAGGTCACAGATACGCAGTATTTT. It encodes CASSLGQVTDTQYF.

CDR3 coding DNA: TGTGCCAGCAGCCAACGTTCGGACTATGGCTACACCTTC. As protein: CASSQRSDYGYTF. The chain couples TRBV5-4 to TRBJ1-2; D call uncertain. V dropped 4 bases and J dropped 3 bases, with 10 bases sitting between them. The germline CDR1 and CDR2 sequences are SGHNT and YYREEE (reference sequence). There are 13 residues in the CDR3.

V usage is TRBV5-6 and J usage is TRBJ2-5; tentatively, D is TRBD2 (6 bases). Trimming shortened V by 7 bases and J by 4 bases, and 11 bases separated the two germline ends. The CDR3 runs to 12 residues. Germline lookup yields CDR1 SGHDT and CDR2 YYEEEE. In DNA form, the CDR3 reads TGTGCCAGCGGGAGGATCCCAGAGACCCAGTACTTC. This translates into CASGRIPETQYF.

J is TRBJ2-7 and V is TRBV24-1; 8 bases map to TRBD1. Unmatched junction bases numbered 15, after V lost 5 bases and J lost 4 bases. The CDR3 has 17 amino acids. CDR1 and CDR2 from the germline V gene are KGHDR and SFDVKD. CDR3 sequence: CATSASTGEPQPYEQYF. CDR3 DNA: TGTGCCACCAGTGCCTCGACAGGGGAACCCCAACCGTACGAGCAGTACTTC.

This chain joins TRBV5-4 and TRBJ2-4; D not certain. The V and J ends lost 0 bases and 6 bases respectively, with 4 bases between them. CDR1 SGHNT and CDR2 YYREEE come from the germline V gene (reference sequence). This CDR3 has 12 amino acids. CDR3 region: CASSLDGNIQYF. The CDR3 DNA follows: TGTGCCAGCAGCTTGGACGGAAACATTCAGTACTTC.

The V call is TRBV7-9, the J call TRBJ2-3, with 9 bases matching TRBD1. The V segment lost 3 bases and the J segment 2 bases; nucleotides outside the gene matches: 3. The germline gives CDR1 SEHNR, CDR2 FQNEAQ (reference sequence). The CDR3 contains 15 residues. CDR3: CASSFRTGATDTQYF. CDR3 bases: TGTGCCAGCAGCTTTAGGACAGGGGCCACAGATACGCAGTATTTT.

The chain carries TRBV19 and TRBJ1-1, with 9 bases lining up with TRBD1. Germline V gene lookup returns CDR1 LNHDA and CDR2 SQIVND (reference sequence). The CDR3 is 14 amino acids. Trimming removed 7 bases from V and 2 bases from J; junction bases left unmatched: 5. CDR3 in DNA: TGTGCCAGTATGAGGGACAGGGCCAACACTGAAGCTTTCTTT. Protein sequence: CASMRDRANTEAFF. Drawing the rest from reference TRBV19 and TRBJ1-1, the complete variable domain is DGGITQSPKYLFRKEGQNVTLSCEQNLNHDAMYWYRQDPGQGLRLIYYSQIVNDFQKGDIAEGYSVSREKKESFPLTVTSAQKNPTAFYLCASMRDRANTEAFFGQGTRLTVV.

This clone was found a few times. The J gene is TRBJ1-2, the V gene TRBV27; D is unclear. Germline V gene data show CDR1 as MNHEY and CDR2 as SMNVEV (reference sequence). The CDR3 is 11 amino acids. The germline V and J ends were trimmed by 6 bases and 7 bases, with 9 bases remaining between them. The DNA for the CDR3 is TGTGCCAGCAGAAGTGGGCGTGGCTACACCTTC. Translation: CASRSGRGYTF.

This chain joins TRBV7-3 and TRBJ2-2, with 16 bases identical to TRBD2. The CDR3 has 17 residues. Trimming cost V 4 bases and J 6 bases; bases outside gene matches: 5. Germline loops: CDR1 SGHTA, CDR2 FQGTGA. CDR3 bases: TGTGCCAGCAGCTCCCCGGGACTAGCGGGGGGGCCCGGGGAGCTGTTTTTT. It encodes CASSSPGLAGGPGELFF.

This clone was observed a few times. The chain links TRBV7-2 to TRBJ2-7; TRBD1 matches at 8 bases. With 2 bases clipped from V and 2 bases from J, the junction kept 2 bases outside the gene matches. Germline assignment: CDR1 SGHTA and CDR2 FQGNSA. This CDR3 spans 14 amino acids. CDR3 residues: CASSLMTGAYEQYF. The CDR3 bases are TGTGCCAGCAGCTTAATGACAGGGGCCTACGAGCAGTACTTC.

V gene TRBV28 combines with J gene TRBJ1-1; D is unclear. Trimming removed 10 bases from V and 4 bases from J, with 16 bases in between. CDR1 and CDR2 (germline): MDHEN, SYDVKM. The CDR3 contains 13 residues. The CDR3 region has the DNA TGTGCCATCCTCAGACCGGGAAGCACTGAAGCTTTCTTT. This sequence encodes CAILRPGSTEAFF.

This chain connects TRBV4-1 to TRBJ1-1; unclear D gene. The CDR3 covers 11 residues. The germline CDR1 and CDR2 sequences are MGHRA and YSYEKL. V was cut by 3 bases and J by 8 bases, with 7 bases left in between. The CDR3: CASSQGAEAFF. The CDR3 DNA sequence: TGCGCCAGCAGCCAGGGCGCCGAAGCTTTCTTT.